This T cell receptor (beta chain) comes out of a study of resident and recirculating memory T cells in vitiligo. CDR1 and CDR2 from the germline V gene are SGDLS and YYNGEE. The CDR3 contains 15 residues. Losses at the gene ends were 1 base for V and 2 bases for J; bases not matched to a gene: 3. TCRdb's copy holds only in-frame clones and misses some; the assay was immunoSEQ multiplex PCR. The profile shows roughly 80,000 clones, around 92% of them singletons. This TCR was recovered from a male donor with vitiligo. The sequenced sample consisted of blood. The gene calls are TRBV9 and TRBJ2-7, with TRBD1 matching over 10 bases. CDR3 sequence: CASSVSGTGAYEQYF. DNA for the CDR3: TGTGCCAGCAGCGTAAGCGGGACAGGGGCCTACGAGCAGTACTTC.